Following are 21 T cell receptor beta chains from one sample sequenced in a study of post-analysis software for immune sequencing data. General study points: A handful of TRBV segments were significantly more frequent in patients than in controls. TRBV5-6, TRBV5-1 and TRBV20-1 were among these segments.

The TCR beta cDNA libraries carried unique molecular identifiers. TCRdb re-derived calls from the PCR reads in MiXCR, one entry per CDR3 protein. Among 150,000 to 200,000 distinct CDR3 sequences, around 28% were seen once, and the ten largest hold approximately 1.6%. Their cognate antigens are unknown. Sequencing input: blood. These TCRs come from a girl between 10 and 17 years old with multiple sclerosis.

The rearrangement uses TRBV6-5 and TRBJ1-1; D unresolved. The CDR3 is 11 amino acids. Looked up from germline, CDR1 is MNHEY and CDR2 is SVGAGI. Trimming pared 6 bases from V and 4 bases from J, leaving 6 bases between. The CDR3 loop reads CASRTITEAFF. The CDR3 DNA sequence: TGTGCCAGCAGGACTATCACTGAAGCTTTCTTT.

CDR3 loop: CSAPGLSTNTQYF. CDR3 nucleotide sequence: TGCAGTGCCCCGGGACTGTCGACAAATACGCAGTATTTT. The rearrangement joins TRBV20-1 to TRBJ2-3; weak D call: TRBD2 (6 bases). The CDR3 sequence is 13 residues long. Germline loops: CDR1 DFQATT, CDR2 SNEGSKA (reference sequence). Trimming took off 6 bases at V and 7 bases at J, with 17 bases between the two ends.

The sample holds many counts of this clonotype. J is TRBJ2-1 and V is TRBV6-5, with 15 positions matching TRBD2. V shed 7 bases and J 4 bases; nucleotides not matched to a gene: 11. From germline, CDR1 is MNHEY and CDR2 SVGAGI. The CDR3 totals 18 residues. CDR3 nucleotide sequence: TGTGCCAGCAAGAAGGGACTAGCGGGAGGCTCAGGGTACAATGAGCAGTTCTTC. It encodes CASKKGLAGGSGYNEQFF.

This chain links TRBV20-1 with TRBJ2-5, with no clear D. The J call may be in error: the DNA end matches TRBJ2-7 better. CDR3 length equals 15 residues. The germline gives CDR1 DFQATT, CDR2 SNEGSKA (reference sequence). DNA of the CDR3: TGCAGTGCTAGTCTCGTGCCTAAGGAGCCTTACGAGCAGTACTTC. Translated: CSASLVPKEPYEQYF.

The table lists this clonotype with many counts. As DNA, the CDR3 is TGCAGCGTTGAAGCATCCACTAATATATTCTATGGCTACACCTTC. It is translated as CSVEASTNIFYGYTF. The V gene is TRBV29-1, the J gene TRBJ1-2; D is unclear. Trimming took off 1 base at V and 4 bases at J, with 16 bases between the two ends. The germline V gene encodes CDR1 SQVTM and CDR2 ANQGSEA. This CDR3 region has 15 residues.

In this sample, this clonotype turned up many times. The chain recombines TRBV6-6 with TRBJ2-7, with 7 bases matching TRBD1. The CDR3 loop spans 14 amino acids. Trimming took 6 bases from V and 6 from J; bases not matched to a gene: 11. Germline V gene sequence: CDR1 MNHNY, CDR2 SVGAGI (reference sequence). This CDR3 reads CASSPTGWGGEQYF. CDR3 nucleotides: TGTGCCAGCAGCCCGACAGGGTGGGGCGGCGAGCAGTACTTC.

This rearrangement joins TRBV29-1 to TRBJ1-5; no definite D call. V shed 4 bases and J shed 2 bases, with 12 bases lying between them. The CDR3 is made up of 14 amino acids. Germline loops: CDR1 SQVTM, CDR2 ANQGSEA. CDR3 nucleotide sequence: TGCAGCGTTGGTCTAGGACGGGGCAATCAGCCCCAGCATTTT. This translates into CSVGLGRGNQPQHF.

This clonotype appeared many times. The chain recombines TRBV18 with TRBJ2-1; 13 bases align to TRBD2. The CDR3 spans 17 residues. V trimming: 3 bases; J trimming: 5 bases; junction bases outside the gene matches: 7. CDR1 KGHSH and CDR2 LQKENI come from the germline V gene. CDR3 sequence (DNA): TGTGCCAGCTCACCGTCCCGAACTAGCGGGAGGGACAATGAGCAGTTCTTC. This sequence encodes CASSPSRTSGRDNEQFF. The whole variable domain, filled in from reference TRBV18 and TRBJ2-1, reads NAGVMQNPRHLVRRRGQEARLRCSPMKGHSHVYWYRQLPEEGLKFMVYLQKENIIDESGMPKERFSAEFPKEGPSILRIQQVVRGDSAAYFCASSPSRTSGRDNEQFFGPGTRLTVL.

This clonotype was recorded many times. The rearrangement joins TRBV12-3 or TRBV12-4 to TRBJ1-6; D perhaps matches TRBD1 (6 bases). V gave up 6 bases and J gave up 6 bases, with 15 bases separating them. The CDR3 is 15 residues long. CDR3 loop: CASRRQDHSNSPLHF. CDR3 sequence (DNA): TGTGCCAGCAGGCGACAGGACCATAGTAATTCACCCCTCCACTTT.

The table lists this clonotype with a count of one. This could be a read error, since a much larger clone is one nucleotide away. V usage is TRBV6-1 and J usage is TRBJ2-7; D is unclear. This CDR3 is 13 amino acids long. Deletions cut 4 bases from V and 5 bases from J, with 12 bases between. The germline V gene encodes CDR1 MNHNS and CDR2 SASEGT. The CDR3 reads CASSGEVDDEQYF. The DNA for the CDR3 is TGTGCCAGCAGTGGCGAAGTCGACGACGAGCAGTACTTC.

Concerning this clonotype: This could be a read error, since a much larger clone is one nucleotide away. Written as DNA, the CDR3 is TGCAGCGTTGAAGGACTAGCGGGAGTTGCCTGCAATGAGCAGTTCTTC. This translates into CSVEGLAGVACNEQFF. V usage is TRBV29-1 and J usage is TRBJ2-1; TRBD2 agrees at 12 bases. Trimming at V came to 1 base and at J to 6 bases, leaving 7 bases not matched to a gene. This CDR3 has 16 residues. Per germline, CDR1 SQVTM and CDR2 ANQGSEA.

Comment on this clonotype: This could be a read error, since a much larger clone is one nucleotide away. The V call is TRBV5-6, the J call TRBJ2-1; no reliable D call. Trimming shortened V by 4 bases and J by 6 bases, and 11 bases separated the two germline ends. This CDR3 has 13 residues. Per the germline V gene, CDR1 is SGHDT and CDR2 is YYEEEE. This CDR3 reads CASSADFCNEQFF. For the CDR3, the DNA is TGTGCCAGCAGCGCTGACTTTTGCAATGAGCAGTTCTTC.

This clonotype came up a few times. The chain couples TRBV5-6 to TRBJ1-5, with D hard to call. CDR1 is SGHDT, CDR2 YYEEEE, per germline. The CDR3 length is 15 residues. Trimming took off 0 bases at V and 0 bases at J, with 7 bases between the two ends. DNA of the CDR3: TGTGCCAGCAGCTTGGGGCAGCTTAGCAATCAGCCCCAGCATTTT. It yields the protein CASSLGQLSNQPQHF. Using reference TRBV5-6 and TRBJ1-5 for the parts outside the CDR3, the full variable domain is DAGVTQSPTHLIKTRGQQVTLRCSPKSGHDTVSWYQQALGQGPQFIFQYYEEEERQRGNFPDRFSGHQFPNYSSELNVNALLLGDSALYLCASSLGQLSNQPQHFGDGTRLSIL.

This clonotype appeared many times. The rearrangement links TRBV7-9 to TRBJ2-7; 7 bases fit TRBD2. CDR3 length: 16 residues. J lost 2 bases, V lost 3 bases, and 10 bases had no gene match. Germline CDR1 reads SEHNR; CDR2 reads FQNEAQ (reference sequence). The CDR3: CASSFGISGSPYEQYF. CDR3 nucleotides: TGTGCCAGCAGCTTCGGTATTAGCGGGTCCCCCTACGAGCAGTACTTC.

The chain uses TRBV20-1 and TRBJ1-1, with TRBD1 matching over 7 bases. The CDR3 totals 15 residues. V lost 0 bases, J lost 3 bases, and 7 bases stayed unmatched. The germline CDR1 and CDR2 sequences are DFQATT and SNEGSKA (reference sequence). The CDR3 reads CSARDTGTDDTEAFF. In DNA form, the CDR3 reads TGCAGTGCTAGAGACACCGGGACAGACGACACTGAAGCTTTCTTT.

This clonotype occurred a few times. The DNA is omitted, as the CDR3 cannot be located on it reliably, and the CDR3 follows TCRdb's listing. The V gene is TRBV12-3 or TRBV12-4, the J gene TRBJ1-6; the table's D gene call, TRBD1, was not cross checked with the DNA. Counting both end residues, the CDR3 totals 15 amino acids. CDR3 loop: CASSFGPGVNSPLHF.

About this clonotype itself: A much larger clone lies a single base off, so this may be a read error. The rearrangement joins TRBV27 to TRBJ2-5; D perhaps matches TRBD2 (5 bases). CDR3 size: 14 residues. Per germline, CDR1 MNHEY and CDR2 SMNVEV (reference sequence). The CDR3 here is CASRLSAGAKTQYF. CDR3 DNA sequence: TGTGCCAGCAGGTTATCGGCGGGTGCGAAGACCCAGTACTTC.

Comment on this clonotype: A much larger clone differs from this one at a single base, so this may be a read error. This rearrangement joins TRBV9 to TRBJ2-7, with D perhaps TRBD2 (7 bases). V was cut by 0 bases and J by 7 bases, with 17 bases left in between. This CDR3 has 15 amino acids. Germline CDR1 SGDLS, CDR2 YYNGEE. The CDR3 nucleotides are TGTGCCAGCAGCGTAGAGGGGACTACAGGGAATGAGCAGTACTTC. Amino acids: CASSVEGTTGNEQYF.

The chain carries TRBV4-2 and TRBJ2-1, with TRBD2 matching 10 bases. J lost 3 bases, V lost 0 bases, and 8 bases had no gene match. This CDR3 comprises 18 residues. Germline V gene data show CDR1 as LGHNA and CDR2 as YNFKEQ. CDR3 bases: TGTGCCAGCAGCCAAGAACTATGGCTAGCGGGGGACTACAATGAGCAGTTCTTC. This translates into CASSQELWLAGDYNEQFF.

This clonotype was seen at least ten times. V usage is TRBV24-1 and J usage is TRBJ2-1; 9 positions agree with TRBD2. With 4 bases clipped from V and 6 bases from J, the junction kept 12 bases outside the gene matches. Germline-derived CDR1 and CDR2 are KGHDR and SFDVKD. CDR3 length: 17 amino acids. The DNA of the CDR3 is TGTGCCACCAGTGACCAACGGCGGACTAGCGAAATCAATGAGCAGTTCTTC. It encodes CATSDQRRTSEINEQFF.

This clonotype was seen many times. The junction differs from germline at one of its ends, possibly a read error. CDR3 in amino acids: CASSAGIWEEQYF. The CDR3 DNA reads as TGTGCTAGCAGCGCAGGGATTTGGGAGGAGCAGTACTTC. The chain is built from TRBV7-7 and TRBJ2-7; D is perhaps TRBD1 or TRBD2 (5 bases each). Germline CDR1 SSHAT, CDR2 FNYEAQ (reference sequence). CDR3 length: 13 residues.